This T cell receptor (beta chain) comes out of a study of OX40 agonist ivuxolimab in advanced cancers. The overall study: Each dose-escalation patient presented with hepatocellular carcinoma, melanoma, renal cell or head and neck cancer. Study observations and caveats: With doses of 0.1 to 3.0 mg/kg, CD4+ and CD8+ blood T cells had undergone clonal expansion by week 6. The work left the antigen specificity of expanded peripheral T cells undetermined.

Germline CDR1 SQVTM, CDR2 ANQGSEA. Trimming took 3 bases from V and 4 from J, leaving 17 bases between them. The CDR3 runs to 15 residues. TCRdb keeps only in-frame clones here, not all; method: immunoSEQ multiplex PCR. The sample lists 58,000 or so clones, roughly 80% occurring once. In the case of this clone: Its antigen is not identified.

This sample comprised CD4+ or CD8+ T cells sorted from blood, obtained in a trial of the OX40 agonist ivuxolimab. This chain uses TRBV29-1 with TRBJ2-3, with D tentatively TRBD2 (6 bases). The clonotype originates from an adult with an advanced solid tumor such as melanoma, head and neck, liver or kidney cancer. CDR3 sequence (DNA): TGCAGCGTTGAGCGATTTACGGGAGAACCAGATACGCAGTATTTT. Translated, it gives CSVERFTGEPDTQYF.